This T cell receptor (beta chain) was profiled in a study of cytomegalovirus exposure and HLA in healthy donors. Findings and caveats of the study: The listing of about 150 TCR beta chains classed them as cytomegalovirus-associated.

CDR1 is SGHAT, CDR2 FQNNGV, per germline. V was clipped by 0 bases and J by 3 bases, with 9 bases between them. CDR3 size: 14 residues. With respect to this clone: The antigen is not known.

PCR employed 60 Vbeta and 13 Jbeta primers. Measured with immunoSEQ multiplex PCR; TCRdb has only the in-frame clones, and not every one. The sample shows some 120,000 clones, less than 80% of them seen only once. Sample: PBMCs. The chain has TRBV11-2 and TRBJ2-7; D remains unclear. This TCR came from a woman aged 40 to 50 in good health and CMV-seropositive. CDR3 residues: CASSLEGEIYEQYF. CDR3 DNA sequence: TGTGCCAGCAGCTTAGAGGGCGAGATCTACGAGCAGTACTTC.